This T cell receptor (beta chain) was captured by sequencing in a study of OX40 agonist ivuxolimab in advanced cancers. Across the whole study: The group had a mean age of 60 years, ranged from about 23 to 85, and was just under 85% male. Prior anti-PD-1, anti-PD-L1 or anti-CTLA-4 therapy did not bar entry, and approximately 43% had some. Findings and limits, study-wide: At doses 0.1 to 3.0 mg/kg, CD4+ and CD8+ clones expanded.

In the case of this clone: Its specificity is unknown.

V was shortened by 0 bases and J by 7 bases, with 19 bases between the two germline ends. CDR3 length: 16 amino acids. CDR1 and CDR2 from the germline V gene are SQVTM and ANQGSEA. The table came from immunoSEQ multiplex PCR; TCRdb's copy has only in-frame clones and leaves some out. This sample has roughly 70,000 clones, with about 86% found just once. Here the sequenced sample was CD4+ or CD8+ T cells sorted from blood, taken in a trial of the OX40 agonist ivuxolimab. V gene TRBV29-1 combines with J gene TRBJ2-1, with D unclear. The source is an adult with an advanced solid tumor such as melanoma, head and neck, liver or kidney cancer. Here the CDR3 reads CSVEDSEPPIDNEQFF. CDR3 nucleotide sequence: TGCAGCGTTGAAGATTCGGAGCCCCCCATTGATAATGAGCAGTTCTTC.